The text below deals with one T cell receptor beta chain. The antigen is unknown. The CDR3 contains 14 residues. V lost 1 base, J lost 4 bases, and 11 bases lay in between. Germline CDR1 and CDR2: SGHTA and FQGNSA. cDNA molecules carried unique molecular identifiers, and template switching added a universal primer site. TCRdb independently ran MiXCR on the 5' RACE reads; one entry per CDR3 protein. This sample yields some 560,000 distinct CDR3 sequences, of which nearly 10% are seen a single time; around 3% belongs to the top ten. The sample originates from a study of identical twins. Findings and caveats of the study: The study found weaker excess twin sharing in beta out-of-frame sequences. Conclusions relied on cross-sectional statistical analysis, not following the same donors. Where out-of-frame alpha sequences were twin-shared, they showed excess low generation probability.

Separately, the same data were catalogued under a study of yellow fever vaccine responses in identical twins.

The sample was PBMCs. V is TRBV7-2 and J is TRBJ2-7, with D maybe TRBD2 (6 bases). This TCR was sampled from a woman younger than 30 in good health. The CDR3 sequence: CASSLGAAGYEQYF. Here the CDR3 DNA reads TGTGCCAGCAGCTTAGGGGCCGCGGGGTACGAGCAGTACTTC.